One sample yielded the 28 T cell receptor beta chains listed below, sequenced in a study of early T cells in non-severe SARS-CoV-2 infection. TCRdb re-derived calls from the 5' RACE reads in MiXCR, one entry per CDR3 protein. The data show roughly 50,000 distinct CDR3 sequences, 6.2% seen once. The sequenced sample was whole blood, obtained at baseline. The origin of the receptors is an adult who was a healthcare worker with PCR-confirmed SARS-CoV-2 infection or an uninfected control (not recorded which).

The table lists this clonotype with many counts. The chain is built from TRBV2 and TRBJ2-6; 9 nucleotides agree with TRBD1. The V and J ends lost 6 bases and 2 bases, in that order; junction bases with no gene match: 8. Germline CDR1 and CDR2: SNHLY and FYNNEI. The CDR3 is 17 amino acids. This CDR3 is CASRAGQGRPGANVLTF. The CDR3 DNA reads TGTGCCAGCAGAGCCGGACAGGGGAGACCTGGGGCCAACGTCCTGACTTTC.

This clonotype was seen ten or more times. The chain employs TRBV7-8 and TRBJ2-1; the D is unclear. CDR1 SGHVS and CDR2 FQNEAQ come from the germline V gene. The CDR3 contains 11 residues. Trimming removed 5 bases at V and 9 bases at J, with 8 bases between. The CDR3, as DNA: TGTGCCAGCAGCCTACTTGGTGAGCAGTTCTTC. It translates to CASSLLGEQFF.

This clonotype was detected ten times or more. CDR3 nucleotides: TGTGCCAGCAGCCAAGACTCGGGGCTGATTGCCTACAATGAGCAGTTCTTC. Its translation is CASSQDSGLIAYNEQFF. The chain is built from TRBV14 and TRBJ2-1; D possibly uses TRBD1 or TRBD2 (5 bases each). V was cut by 0 bases and J by 2 bases, with 14 bases left in between. Germline assignment: CDR1 SGHDN and CDR2 FVKESK. This CDR3 comprises 17 residues.

In this sample, this clonotype turned up many times. V gene TRBV20-1 combines with J gene TRBJ2-3; D assignment may be TRBD1 or TRBD2 (7 bases each). Trimming took off 3 bases at V and 3 bases at J, with 16 bases between the two ends. Germline V CDR1 and CDR2: DFQATT, SNEGSKA (reference sequence). The CDR3 has 15 amino acids. This CDR3 is CSASIWQGGTDTQYF. CDR3 nucleotide sequence: TGCAGTGCTAGTATTTGGCAGGGGGGGACAGATACGCAGTATTTT.

This chain uses TRBV6-5 with TRBJ2-2; 9 nucleotides line up with TRBD1. Germline V gives CDR1 MNHEY, CDR2 SVGAGI. The V and J ends lost 3 bases and 3 bases, in that order; junction bases with no gene match: 8. This CDR3 has 17 amino acids. CDR3 bases: TGTGCCAGCAGTTATCACCGGGACAGGGCGGACACCGGGGAGCTGTTTTTT. This translates into CASSYHRDRADTGELFF.

V usage is TRBV20-1 and J usage is TRBJ1-5; TRBD1 matches at 9 bases. CDR1 is DFQATT and CDR2 is SNEGSKA in the germline V gene (reference sequence). The CDR3 is 12 amino acids. With 5 bases clipped from V and 7 bases from J, the junction kept 3 bases outside the gene matches. CDR3 in amino acids: CSAGQGLQPQHF. The CDR3 DNA reads as TGCAGTGCTGGACAGGGGCTCCAGCCCCAGCATTTT.

This clonotype was seen a few times. The V call is TRBV3-1, the J call TRBJ2-7, with unresolved D. Germline lookup yields CDR1 LGHDT and CDR2 YNNKEL (reference sequence). The CDR3 has 12 amino acids. The germline V and J ends were trimmed by 4 bases and 2 bases, with 6 bases remaining between them. CDR3: CASSRLPYEQYF. CDR3 coding DNA: TGTGCCAGCAGCCGGTTACCCTACGAGCAGTACTTC.

This clonotype was observed a few times. The J gene is TRBJ2-1, the V gene TRBV19; 13 bases map to TRBD2. The germline gives CDR1 LNHDA, CDR2 SQIVND (reference sequence). This CDR3 contains 15 residues. V lost 5 bases to trimming and J lost 9 bases; unmatched junction nucleotides: 7. Here the CDR3 DNA reads TGTGCCAGTAGTGGGGGACTAGCGGGAATTACTGAGCAGTTCTTC. Protein product: CASSGGLAGITEQFF.

In the case of this clonotype: Germline is not matched at one junction end, which may reflect a read error. The V gene is TRBV6-4, the J gene TRBJ2-2; tentatively, D is TRBD2 (6 bases). The CDR3 covers 14 residues. Germline V CDR1 and CDR2: MRHNA, SNTAGT. The CDR3 sequence: CASSDETSTRELFF. CDR3 DNA sequence: TGTGCCAGCAGTGACGAAACTAGCACCCGGGAGCTGTTTTTT.

The table lists this clonotype with a few counts. CDR3 bases: TGTGCCAGCAGCTTAGAAGGGGGCGACTATGGCTACACCTTC. Residues: CASSLEGGDYGYTF. The V gene is TRBV11-2, the J gene TRBJ1-2; 7 bases are shared with TRBD1. V lost 0 bases, J lost 3 bases, and 1 base stayed unmatched. This CDR3 is built from 14 residues. Per germline, CDR1 SGHAT and CDR2 FQNNGV. Full variable domain (rest looked up from reference TRBV11-2 and TRBJ1-2): EAGVAQSPRYKIIEKRQSVAFWCNPISGHATLYWYQQILGQGPKLLIQFQNNGVVDDSQLPKDRFSAERLKGVDSTLKIQPAKLEDSAVYLCASSLEGGDYGYTFGSGTRLTVV.

CDR3 coding DNA: TGTGCCAGCAGCTTAGCTAGCGGGGAATCGGATACGCAGTATTTT. Its protein is CASSLASGESDTQYF. The genes are TRBV7-6 and TRBJ2-3; 8 positions match TRBD2. The CDR3 contains 15 residues. In germline, CDR1 is SGHVS, CDR2 FNYEAQ. Trimming took 0 bases from V and 6 from J; bases not matched to a gene: 5.

Ten or more counts support this clonotype. This sequence joins TRBV12-3 or TRBV12-4 and TRBJ2-7; a possible D gene is TRBD2 (6 bases). The CDR3 sequence is 14 residues long. Trimming removed 3 bases from V and 1 base from J, with 10 bases in between. This CDR3 is CASSFQGGSYEQYF. CDR3 nucleotide sequence: TGTGCCAGCAGTTTCCAGGGAGGTTCCTACGAGCAGTACTTC.

This clonotype was seen a handful of times. The CDR3 DNA reads as TGTGCCAGCAGCTTAAACAACGGAAACACCATATATTTT. This encodes CASSLNNGNTIYF. This chain connects TRBV11-1 to TRBJ1-3; no firm D call. The CDR3 covers 13 residues. Trimming cost V 2 bases and J 4 bases, with 6 bases left between them. The germline gives CDR1 SGHAT, CDR2 FQDESV (reference sequence).

This clonotype was counted only a few times. The rearrangement uses TRBV5-1 and TRBJ2-4, with 8 bases that match TRBD2. V lost 0 bases to trimming and J lost 3 bases; unmatched junction nucleotides: 5. The CDR3 length is 16 residues. CDR1 and CDR2 from the germline V gene are SGHRS and YFSETQ. The CDR3, as DNA: TGCGCCAGCAGCTTGGGGGCGGGAGGAAGCAAAAACATTCAGTACTTC. This encodes CASSLGAGGSKNIQYF.

The chain carries TRBV10-3 and TRBJ2-2; TRBD2 aligns across 12 bases. This CDR3 has 17 amino acids. V trimming: 5 bases; J trimming: 8 bases; junction bases outside the gene matches: 12. The germline V gene encodes CDR1 ENHRY and CDR2 SYGVKD. The CDR3 is CAISWTSGIMGLGELFF. The CDR3 bases are TGTGCCATCAGTTGGACTAGCGGGATAATGGGTTTGGGGGAGCTGTTTTTT.

A few counts support this clonotype. The chain combines TRBV29-1 with TRBJ2-1; 7 nucleotides align to TRBD2. The CDR3 covers 12 residues. CDR1 is SQVTM and CDR2 is ANQGSEA in the germline V gene. J lost 10 bases, V lost 6 bases, and 9 bases had no gene match. The CDR3 loop reads CSVSDGRSEQFF. Written as DNA, the CDR3 is TGCAGCGTCTCCGACGGGAGGTCGGAGCAGTTCTTC.

This clonotype was seen ten or more times. The genes are TRBV30 and TRBJ1-1; D gene unclear. The length of the CDR3 is 13 residues. Trimming removed 3 bases from V and 5 bases from J, with 13 bases in between. Germline CDR1 reads GTSNPN; CDR2 reads SVGIG (reference sequence). CDR3 residues: CAWSPGGGTEAFF. The DNA of the CDR3 is TGTGCCTGGAGCCCAGGAGGAGGGACTGAAGCTTTCTTT. Drawing the rest from reference TRBV30 and TRBJ1-1, the complete variable domain is SQTIHQWPATLVQPVGSPLSLECTVEGTSNPNLYWYRQAAGRGLQLLFYSVGIGQISSEVPQNLSASRPQDRQFILSSKKLLLSDSGFYLCAWSPGGGTEAFFGQGTRLTVV.

This clonotype was found a few times. This chain connects TRBV11-1 to TRBJ2-5; no definite D call. The V end was cut by 1 base, the J end by 5 bases, with 8 bases between. Germline V gene lookup returns CDR1 SGHAT and CDR2 FQDESV (reference sequence). The CDR3 totals 13 residues. The CDR3 DNA sequence: TGTGCCAGCAGCTTAGGCCTCCTTGAGACCCAGTACTTC. Its translation: CASSLGLLETQYF.

This clonotype was counted between two and nine times. This rearrangement joins TRBV12-3 or TRBV12-4 to TRBJ1-3; D is perhaps TRBD1 (6 bases). The CDR3 sequence is 14 residues long. V was pared by 5 bases and J by 4 bases, with 12 bases between. CDR3 loop: CASSTRGPGNTIYF. The CDR3 DNA is TGTGCCAGCAGTACACGGGGGCCCGGAAACACCATATATTTT.

This clonotype was counted a few times. The rearrangement links TRBV5-4 to TRBJ2-1; D not resolved. Germline values: CDR1 SGHNT, CDR2 YYREEE (reference sequence). V lost 0 bases and J lost 4, with 11 bases in between. The CDR3 sequence is 15 residues long. Here the CDR3 reads CASSLEAVSYNEQFF. The CDR3 DNA sequence: TGTGCCAGCAGCTTGGAGGCGGTATCATACAATGAGCAGTTCTTC.

This clonotype was counted only a few times. This chain uses TRBV6-6 with TRBJ2-7; D gene ambiguous. The CDR3 totals 14 residues. The V end lost 2 bases, the J end lost 0 bases, and 8 bases lay between the germline ends. The germline CDR1 and CDR2 sequences are MNHNY and SVGAGI (reference sequence). CDR3 sequence: CASSYLESSYEQYF. CDR3 DNA sequence: TGTGCCAGCAGTTACCTCGAAAGCTCCTACGAGCAGTACTTC.

The rearrangement links TRBV28 to TRBJ2-2; possibly TRBD1 for D (5 bases). The CDR3 totals 13 residues. Trimming took 8 bases from V and 6 from J, leaving 13 bases between them. Per the germline V gene, CDR1 is MDHEN and CDR2 is SYDVKM. The CDR3 sequence is CASLGVRPGELFF. The CDR3 DNA sequence: TGTGCCAGCTTAGGGGTGCGTCCCGGGGAGCTGTTTTTT.

Relative to its sample, this clonotype is medium-sized (0.01 to 0.1%). This sequence joins TRBV3-1 and TRBJ2-1; D gene ambiguous. Germline V gene sequence: CDR1 LGHDT, CDR2 YNNKEL (reference sequence). V lost 4 bases and J lost 0, with 10 bases in between. CDR3 length: 15 amino acids. The CDR3 region is CASSPRWSSYNEQFF. DNA for the CDR3: TGTGCCAGCAGCCCCAGGTGGAGCTCCTACAATGAGCAGTTCTTC.

V and J are TRBV6-1 and TRBJ2-1, with TRBD2 as a possible D gene (5 bases). Germline V gives CDR1 MNHNS, CDR2 SASEGT. Trimming removed 0 bases at V and 5 bases at J, with 14 bases between. The CDR3 loop spans 16 amino acids. The CDR3 bases are TGTGCCAGCAGTGAAGCGGCGCTAGCAGGTAACAATGAGCAGTTCTTC. Amino acid sequence: CASSEAALAGNNEQFF.

The CDR3 nucleotides read TGTGCCAGCAGCGCCCCTCCAGCGGGAGGGCACAATGAGCAGTTCTTC. The encoded protein is CASSAPPAGGHNEQFF. The chain uses TRBV5-4 and TRBJ2-1; 10 nucleotides agree with TRBD2. With V trimmed by 4 bases and J by 5 bases, 9 bases remained unmatched. The CDR3 spans 16 residues. Germline CDR1 and CDR2: SGHNT and YYREEE (reference sequence).

This clonotype has a count of ten or more. The rearrangement joins TRBV20-1 to TRBJ2-3, with D unresolved. Germline V CDR1 and CDR2: DFQATT, SNEGSKA (reference sequence). Between the trimmed V and J ends, which lost 0 bases and 3 bases, there was a span of 13 bases. The CDR3 is 15 amino acids. The CDR3 DNA reads TGCAGTGCTAGAGAACCCCGGACCTCGACAGATACGCAGTATTTT. Protein sequence: CSAREPRTSTDTQYF.

The rearrangement joins TRBV9 to TRBJ1-6; no reliable D call. In germline, CDR1 is SGDLS, CDR2 YYNGEE. Trimming pared 0 bases from V and 7 bases from J, leaving 11 bases between. This CDR3 contains 15 residues. The CDR3 bases are TGTGCCAGCAGCGTAGCCAACGGTGGCAATTCACCCCTCCACTTT. Residues: CASSVANGGNSPLHF. The full variable domain, its missing parts supplied by reference TRBV9 and TRBJ1-6, is DSGVTQTPKHLITATGQRVTLRCSPRSGDLSVYWYQQSLDQGLQFLIQYYNGEERAKGNILERFSAQQFPDLHSELNLSSLELGDSALYFCASSVANGGNSPLHFGNGTRLTVT.

This clonotype has ten or more counts. This chain links TRBV20-1 with TRBJ1-1, with 9 bases aligning to TRBD1. After removal of 5 bases from V and 5 bases from J, the junction contained 6 bases not matched to a gene. Germline V gives CDR1 DFQATT, CDR2 SNEGSKA (reference sequence). This CDR3 has 13 residues. CDR3: CSALTGGGTEAFF. CDR3 coding DNA: TGCAGTGCTCTTACAGGGGGCGGTACTGAAGCTTTCTTT.